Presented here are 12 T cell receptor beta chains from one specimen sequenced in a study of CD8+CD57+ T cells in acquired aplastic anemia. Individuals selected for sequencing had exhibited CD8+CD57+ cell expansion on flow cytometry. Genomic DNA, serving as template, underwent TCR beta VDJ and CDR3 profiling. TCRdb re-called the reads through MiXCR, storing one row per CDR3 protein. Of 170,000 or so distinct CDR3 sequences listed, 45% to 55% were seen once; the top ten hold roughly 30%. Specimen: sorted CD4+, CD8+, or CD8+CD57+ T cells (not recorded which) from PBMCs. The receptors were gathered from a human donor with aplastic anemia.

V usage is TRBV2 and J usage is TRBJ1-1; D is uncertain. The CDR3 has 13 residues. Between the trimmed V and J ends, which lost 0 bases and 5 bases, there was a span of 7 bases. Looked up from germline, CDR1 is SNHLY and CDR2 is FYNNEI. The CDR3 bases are TGTGCCAGCAGTGAAGCGCTTCCTACTGAAGCTTTCTTT. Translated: CASSEALPTEAFF.

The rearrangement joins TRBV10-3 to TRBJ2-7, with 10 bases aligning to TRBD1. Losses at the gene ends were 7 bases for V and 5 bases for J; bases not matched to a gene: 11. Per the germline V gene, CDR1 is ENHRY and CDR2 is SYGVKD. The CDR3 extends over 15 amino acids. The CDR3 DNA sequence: TGTGCCATCAAACCGGGACAGGGGTCGTTTAACGAGCAGTACTTC. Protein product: CAIKPGQGSFNEQYF.

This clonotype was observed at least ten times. CDR3 DNA sequence: TGTGCCAGCAGCACACGGAGACAGGGGAATGAGCAGTTCTTC. Translating it yields CASSTRRQGNEQFF. V and J are TRBV11-2 and TRBJ2-1, with 8 bases identical to TRBD1. Looked up from germline, CDR1 is SGHAT and CDR2 is FQNNGV. The trim removed 5 bases at V and 7 bases at J, leaving 7 bases unmatched. The length of the CDR3 is 14 residues.

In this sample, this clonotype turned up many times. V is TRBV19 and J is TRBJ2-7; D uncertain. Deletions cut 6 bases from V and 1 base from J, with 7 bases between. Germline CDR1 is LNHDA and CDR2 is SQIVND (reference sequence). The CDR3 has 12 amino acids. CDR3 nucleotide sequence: TGTGCCAGTAGCGATGGGTCCTACGAGCAGTACTTC. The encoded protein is CASSDGSYEQYF.

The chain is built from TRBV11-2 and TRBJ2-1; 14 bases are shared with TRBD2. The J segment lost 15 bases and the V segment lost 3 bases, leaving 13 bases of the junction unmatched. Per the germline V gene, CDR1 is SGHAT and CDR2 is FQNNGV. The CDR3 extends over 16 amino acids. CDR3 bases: TGTGCCAGCAGCTTCAATTCCCCGGGACTAGCGGGAGAAAGGTTCTTC. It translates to CASSFNSPGLAGERFF.

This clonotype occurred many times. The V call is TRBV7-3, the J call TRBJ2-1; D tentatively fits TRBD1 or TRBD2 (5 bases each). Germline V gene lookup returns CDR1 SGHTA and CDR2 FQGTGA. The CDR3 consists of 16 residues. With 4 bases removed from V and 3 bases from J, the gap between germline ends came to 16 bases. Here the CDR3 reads CASSSQWVRGYNEQFF. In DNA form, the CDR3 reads TGTGCCAGCAGCTCCCAATGGGTGAGGGGCTACAATGAGCAGTTCTTC.

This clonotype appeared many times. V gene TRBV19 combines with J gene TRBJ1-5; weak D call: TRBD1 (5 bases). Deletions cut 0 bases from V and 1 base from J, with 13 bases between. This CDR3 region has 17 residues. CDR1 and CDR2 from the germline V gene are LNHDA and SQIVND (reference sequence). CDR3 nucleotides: TGTGCCAGTAGTATAGATGGGGGTGGGTTGAGCAATCAGCCCCAGCATTTT. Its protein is CASSIDGGGLSNQPQHF.

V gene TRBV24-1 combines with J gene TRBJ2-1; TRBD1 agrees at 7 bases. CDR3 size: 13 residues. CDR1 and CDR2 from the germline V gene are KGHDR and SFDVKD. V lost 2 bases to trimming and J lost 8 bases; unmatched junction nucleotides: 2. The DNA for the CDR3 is TGTGCCACCAGTGATTCACAGGGGTATGAGCAGTTCTTC. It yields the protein CATSDSQGYEQFF.

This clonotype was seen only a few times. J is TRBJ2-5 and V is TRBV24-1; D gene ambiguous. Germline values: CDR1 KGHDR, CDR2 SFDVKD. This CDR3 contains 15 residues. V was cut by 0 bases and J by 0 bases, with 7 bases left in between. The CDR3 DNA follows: TGTGCCACCAGTGATTTGCTCGGAGACCAAGAGACCCAGTACTTC. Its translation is CATSDLLGDQETQYF.

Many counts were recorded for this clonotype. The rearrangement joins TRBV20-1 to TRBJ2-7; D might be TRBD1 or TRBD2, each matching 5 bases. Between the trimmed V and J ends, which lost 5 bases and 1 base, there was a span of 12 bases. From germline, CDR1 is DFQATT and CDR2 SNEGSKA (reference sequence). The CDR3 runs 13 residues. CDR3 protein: CSAGVEGSYEQYF. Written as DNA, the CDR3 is TGCAGTGCTGGGGTCGAGGGGTCCTACGAGCAGTACTTC.

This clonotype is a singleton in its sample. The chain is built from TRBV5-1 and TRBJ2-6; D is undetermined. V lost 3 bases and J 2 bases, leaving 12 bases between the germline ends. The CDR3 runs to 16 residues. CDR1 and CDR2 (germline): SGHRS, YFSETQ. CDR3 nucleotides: TGCGCCAGCAGCTCCGACCCCGCTCCTGGGGCCAACGTCCTGACTTTC. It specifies CASSSDPAPGANVLTF.

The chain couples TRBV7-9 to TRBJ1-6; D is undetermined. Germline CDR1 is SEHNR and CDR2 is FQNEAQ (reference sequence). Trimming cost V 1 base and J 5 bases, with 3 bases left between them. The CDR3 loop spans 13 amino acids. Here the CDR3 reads CASSLENNSPLHF. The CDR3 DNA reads TGTGCCAGCAGCTTAGAGAATAATTCACCCCTCCACTTT. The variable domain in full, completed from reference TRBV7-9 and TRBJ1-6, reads DTGVSQNPRHKITKRGQNVTFRCDPISEHNRLYWYRQTLGQGPEFLTYFQNEAQLEKSRLLSDRFSAERPKGSFSTLEIQRTEQGDSAMYLCASSLENNSPLHFGNGTRLTVT.